Following are 32 T cell receptor beta chains from one sample sequenced in a study of cytomegalovirus exposure and HLA in healthy donors (TCRdb year 2017). Library method: the immunoSEQ multiplex PCR assay. The multiplex PCR relied on a mix of 60 forward primers for TCR Vbeta segments and 13 reverse primers for TCR Jbeta segments. This immuneACCESS table, as held by TCRdb, lists in-frame sequences with V and J called but not all clones. Of the missing ones, under half trace to an unresolved V gene in checked studies; the others have no known cause. This sample lists around 170,000 clones; around 81% were detected once. The leading ten clones occupy around 5.7% of the sample. The sequenced sample consisted of PBMCs. These TCRs come from a man aged 35 to 55 in good health and CMV-seronegative.

The chain carries TRBV5-8 and TRBJ1-5; TRBD1 matches at 9 bases. The CDR3 has 15 residues. Looked up from germline, CDR1 is SGHTS and CDR2 is YDEGEE. Trimming at V came to 3 bases and at J to 5 bases, leaving 6 bases not matched to a gene. CDR3: CASSSGTGRDQPQHF. The CDR3 region has the DNA TGTGCCAGCAGCTCCGGGACAGGGAGGGATCAGCCCCAGCATTTT.

The CDR3 region is CASSFLRDYIQPEAQYF. The CDR3, as DNA: TGTGCCAGCAGCTTCCTCCGGGACTACATACAACCCGAGGCGCAGTATTTT. This chain connects TRBV7-2 to TRBJ2-3; 7 positions match TRBD2. The V gene end was trimmed by 3 bases and the J gene end by 10 bases; junction bases not matched to a gene: 19. Germline-derived CDR1 and CDR2 are SGHTA and FQGNSA. This CDR3 spans 17 amino acids.

The chain links TRBV2 to TRBJ2-7; TRBD1 matches 7 bases. V lost 4 bases and J lost 2; bases outside the gene matches: 5. Germline V gene data show CDR1 as SNHLY and CDR2 as FYNNEI. This CDR3 contains 14 residues. CDR3 residues: CASSGSGTAYEQYF. The CDR3 DNA reads TGTGCCAGCAGTGGGTCGGGGACAGCCTACGAGCAGTACTTC. Supplemented by reference TRBV2 and TRBJ2-7, the full variable domain reads EPEVTQTPSHQVTQMGQEVILRCVPISNHLYFYWYRQILGQKVEFLVSFYNNEISEKSEIFDDQFSVERPDGSNFTLKIRSTKLEDSAMYFCASSGSGTAYEQYFGPGTRLTVT.

The sample holds a few counts of this clone. This chain links TRBV7-2 with TRBJ1-4, with TRBD1 matching 9 bases. Per the germline V gene, CDR1 is SGHTA and CDR2 is FQGNSA. The CDR3 covers 14 residues. V gave up 5 bases and J gave up 8 bases; unmatched junction bases: 6. CDR3: CASSPGQGREKLFF. In DNA, the CDR3 is TGTGCCAGCAGCCCCGGACAGGGGCGGGAAAAACTGTTTTTT.

V usage is TRBV4-3 and J usage is TRBJ2-1; 11 bases map to TRBD2. In germline, CDR1 is LGHNA, CDR2 YSLEER. This CDR3 has 17 residues. The junction had 7 bases not matched to a gene; V was cut back by 0 bases and J by 6 bases. The CDR3 nucleotides are TGCGCCAGCAGCCAAGATAGAACTAGCGGGGGTGTCAATGAGCAGTTCTTC. It codes for CASSQDRTSGGVNEQFF.

The V gene is TRBV19, the J gene TRBJ1-2; 9 bases agree with TRBD1. V trimming: 5 bases; J trimming: 8 bases; junction bases outside the gene matches: 15. This CDR3 has 16 residues. CDR1 and CDR2 (germline): LNHDA, SQIVND (reference sequence). The CDR3 DNA reads as TGTGCCAGTAGTGGCAGGGGCCCGGGGACAGGGCAGGGCTACACCTTC. Translated, it gives CASSGRGPGTGQGYTF.

This clone was found once. The V gene is TRBV5-6, the J gene TRBJ1-2; the D is unclear. Per the germline V gene, CDR1 is SGHDT and CDR2 is YYEEEE. The CDR3 covers 12 residues. V lost 4 bases to trimming and J lost 7 bases, with 11 bases between them. The CDR3 here is CASSIRPGGYTF. Here the CDR3 DNA reads TGTGCCAGCAGCATAAGACCGGGTGGCTACACCTTC. Combining the CDR3 with reference TRBV5-6 and TRBJ1-2 gives the whole variable domain DAGVTQSPTHLIKTRGQQVTLRCSPKSGHDTVSWYQQALGQGPQFIFQYYEEEERQRGNFPDRFSGHQFPNYSSELNVNALLLGDSALYLCASSIRPGGYTFGSGTRLTVV.

The chain uses TRBV6-5 and TRBJ1-2; TRBD1 matches 9 bases. Germline V CDR1 and CDR2: MNHEY, SVGAGI. The CDR3 extends over 13 amino acids. The trim removed 2 bases at V and 6 bases at J, leaving 1 base unmatched. This CDR3 reads CASSYTGGHGYTF. In DNA, the CDR3 is TGTGCCAGCAGTTACACAGGGGGCCATGGCTACACCTTC.

V usage is TRBV27 and J usage is TRBJ1-5, with a tentative D call TRBD1 (5 bases). With 4 bases removed from V and 0 bases from J, the gap between germline ends came to 10 bases. This CDR3 is built from 15 residues. Per the germline V gene, CDR1 is MNHEY and CDR2 is SMNVEV (reference sequence). The CDR3 coding sequence is TGTGCCAGCAGTTCGACAGTATATAGCAATCAGCCCCAGCATTTT. Its protein is CASSSTVYSNQPQHF.

This chain joins TRBV29-1 and TRBJ2-7; 10 bases are a match to TRBD1. CDR1 SQVTM and CDR2 ANQGSEA come from the germline V gene. With 7 bases clipped from V and 2 bases from J, the junction kept 5 bases outside the gene matches. The CDR3 sequence is 13 residues long. The CDR3 sequence: CSARDRGTYEQYF. The CDR3 coding sequence is TGCAGCGCTAGGGACAGGGGCACCTACGAGCAGTACTTC.

This clone was detected a few times. The chain links TRBV14 to TRBJ2-2; possibly TRBD2 for D (6 bases). The V gene lost 0 bases and the J gene lost 3 bases, with 14 bases spanning the gap. Germline V CDR1 and CDR2: SGHDN, FVKESK. CDR3 length: 17 residues. This chain's CDR3 is CASSQDRRGSYTGELFF. For the CDR3, the DNA is TGTGCCAGCAGCCAAGATCGGCGGGGCAGCTACACCGGGGAGCTGTTTTTT.

The rearrangement links TRBV2 to TRBJ1-2; 9 bases match TRBD1. This CDR3 contains 16 residues. Looked up from germline, CDR1 is SNHLY and CDR2 is FYNNEI. J was trimmed by 8 bases and V by 1 base; bases with no gene match: 11. In DNA, the CDR3 is TGTGCCAGCAGTGAAGATGGTCCCGGGACAGGGAAAGGCTACACCTTC. As protein: CASSEDGPGTGKGYTF.

The rearrangement links TRBV7-2 to TRBJ2-3; D ambiguous. This CDR3 spans 14 amino acids. The ends were cut back, 2 bases at V and 4 bases at J, with 10 bases in the middle. Germline values: CDR1 SGHTA, CDR2 FQGNSA. Here the CDR3 reads CASSLSPKSDTQYF. In nucleotides, the CDR3 is TGTGCCAGCAGCTTATCCCCAAAATCAGATACGCAGTATTTT. The entire variable domain, with the rest obtained from reference TRBV7-2 and TRBJ2-3, is as follows: GAGVSQSPSNKVTEKGKDVELRCDPISGHTALYWYRQSLGQGLEFLIYFQGNSAPDKSGLPSDRFSAERTGGSVSTLTIQRTQQEDSAVYLCASSLSPKSDTQYFGPGTRLTVL.

The gene calls are TRBV4-1 and TRBJ2-7; D uncertain. The V gene lost 1 base and the J gene lost 6 bases, with 4 bases spanning the gap. The CDR3 sequence is 11 residues long. Germline CDR1 is MGHRA and CDR2 is YSYEKL. The CDR3, as DNA: TGCGCCAGCAGCCAAGGGAGCGAGCAGTACTTC. Residues: CASSQGSEQYF.

The chain recombines TRBV7-8 with TRBJ2-1; a possible D gene is TRBD2 (6 bases). The length of the CDR3 is 15 residues. Germline-derived CDR1 and CDR2 are SGHVS and FQNEAQ. The V end was cut by 6 bases, the J end by 4 bases, with 16 bases between. As DNA, the CDR3 is TGTGCCAGCAGTCCGCCGGGCCGGGGGTACAATGAGCAGTTCTTC. Its translation: CASSPPGRGYNEQFF.

The V gene is TRBV5-1, the J gene TRBJ1-1; 8 bases line up with TRBD1. V trimming: 1 base; J trimming: 4 bases; junction bases outside the gene matches: 15. This CDR3 has 18 residues. Germline values: CDR1 SGHRS, CDR2 YFSETQ. The CDR3 protein is CASSLLATGDVRSTEAFF. CDR3 nucleotides: TGCGCCAGCAGCTTGCTTGCGACAGGGGATGTTAGGAGCACTGAAGCTTTCTTT.

The count of this clone is one. The same CDR3 arises from other DNA sequences in this sample as well. The chain has TRBV7-9 and TRBJ2-3, with TRBD2 matching 9 bases. The CDR3 is 14 amino acids. CDR1 and CDR2 (germline): SEHNR, FQNEAQ (reference sequence). Trimming cost V 2 bases and J 3 bases; bases outside gene matches: 0. CDR3 protein: CASSLLAGTDTQYF. DNA of the CDR3: TGTGCCAGCAGCTTACTAGCGGGGACAGATACGCAGTATTTT.

This chain uses TRBV4-3 with TRBJ1-1, with D unresolved. The V end lost 0 bases, the J end lost 11 bases, and 7 bases lay between the germline ends. The length of the CDR3 is 11 residues. Germline V lookup: CDR1 LGHNA, CDR2 YSLEER. The CDR3, as DNA: TGCGCCAGCAGCCAAGACGGGGAGGCTTTCTTT. Protein: CASSQDGEAFF.

The V gene is TRBV5-6, the J gene TRBJ2-1; TRBD2 might be the D (5 bases). V shed 4 bases and J shed 2 bases, with 13 bases lying between them. The germline V gene encodes CDR1 SGHDT and CDR2 YYEEEE. CDR3 size: 15 residues. The CDR3: CASSVGLAAYNEQFF. In nucleotides, the CDR3 is TGTGCCAGCAGCGTCGGACTTGCCGCCTACAATGAGCAGTTCTTC.

This chain joins TRBV12-5 and TRBJ1-5, with a tentative D call TRBD1 (5 bases). Germline CDR1 and CDR2: LGHNT and FRNRAP. Between the trimmed V and J ends, which lost 6 bases and 2 bases, there was a span of 5 bases. The CDR3 is made up of 12 amino acids. The CDR3 nucleotides are TGTGCTAGTGGGACAGGCAATCAGCCCCAGCATTTT. As protein: CASGTGNQPQHF.

The chain couples TRBV10-3 to TRBJ1-5; a weak D match, TRBD1 (6 bases). CDR1 and CDR2 from the germline V gene are ENHRY and SYGVKD. V lost 3 bases and J 7 bases, leaving 28 bases between the germline ends. The CDR3 has 19 amino acids. CDR3 in amino acids: CAISDSPMPSTGSSQPQHF. The CDR3 bases are TGTGCCATCAGTGACTCCCCCATGCCATCGACAGGCAGCAGCCAGCCCCAGCATTTT.

This clone has just one count. The chain recombines TRBV14 with TRBJ2-7, with TRBD1 as a possible D gene (5 bases). This CDR3 has 17 residues. Trimming removed 4 bases at V and 1 base at J, with 20 bases between. CDR1 SGHDN and CDR2 FVKESK come from the germline V gene. DNA of the CDR3: TGTGCCAGCAGCCCTTCCCAGAGGCGACAGTCATCCTACGAGCAGTACTTC. It codes for CASSPSQRRQSSYEQYF.

This chain connects TRBV5-5 to TRBJ2-2; D gene ambiguous. V was clipped by 0 bases and J by 1 base, with 4 bases between them. Germline CDR1 reads SGHKS; CDR2 reads YYEKEE (reference sequence). The CDR3 is 14 amino acids. Written as DNA, the CDR3 is TGTGCCAGCAGCTTGGTTATGAACACCGGGGAGCTGTTTTTT. It specifies CASSLVMNTGELFF.

The CDR3 here is CASSLEGFAYEQYF. CDR3 DNA: TGTGCCAGCAGCTTAGAGGGGTTTGCCTACGAGCAGTACTTC. V and J are TRBV7-9 and TRBJ2-7; possibly TRBD1 for D (5 bases). The germline V gene has CDR1 SEHNR and CDR2 FQNEAQ (reference sequence). V lost 1 base and J lost 2, with 9 bases in between. The CDR3 totals 14 residues.

The chain employs TRBV15 and TRBJ1-2; TRBD1 matches at 8 bases. CDR1 is LNHNV, CDR2 YYDKDF, per germline (reference sequence). V shed 5 bases, J shed 7 bases, and the junction held 9 bases outside the gene matches. The CDR3 runs 14 residues. This CDR3 is CATSPDRGLGGYTF. The CDR3 nucleotides are TGTGCCACCAGCCCCGACAGGGGCCTAGGTGGCTACACCTTC. The full variable domain, rest sourced from reference TRBV15 and TRBJ1-2, is DAMVIQNPRYQVTQFGKPVTLSCSQTLNHNVMYWYQQKSSQAPKLLFHYYDKDFNNEADTPDNFQSRRPNTSFCFLDIRSPGLGDTAMYLCATSPDRGLGGYTFGSGTRLTVV.

The chain couples TRBV29-1 to TRBJ1-1; no firm D call. Germline V gene lookup returns CDR1 SQVTM and CDR2 ANQGSEA. The CDR3 contains 12 residues. V lost 5 bases, J lost 0 bases, and 7 bases lay in between. CDR3 loop: CSVKQMNTEAFF. DNA for the CDR3: TGCAGCGTTAAACAGATGAACACTGAAGCTTTCTTT.

This clone was seen more than once but under ten times. The gene calls are TRBV7-8 and TRBJ1-4; TRBD1 matches 7 bases. CDR3 length equals 12 residues. V was clipped by 0 bases and J by 11 bases; unmatched bases: 0. Germline values: CDR1 SGHVS, CDR2 FQNEAQ. The CDR3, as DNA: TGTGCCAGCAGCTTAGCCAGGGGGAAACTGTTTTTT. It is translated as CASSLARGKLFF.

The V call is TRBV5-5, the J call TRBJ2-5; 8 bases line up with TRBD1. This CDR3 is 14 amino acids long. In germline, CDR1 is SGHKS, CDR2 YYEKEE (reference sequence). V gave up 3 bases and J gave up 3 bases; unmatched junction bases: 4. Written as DNA, the CDR3 is TGTGCCAGCAGCTCCTTGACAGGGGAAGAGACCCAGTACTTC. Encoded protein: CASSSLTGEETQYF.

This chain uses TRBV6-5 with TRBJ1-2; 8 positions match TRBD1. The trim removed 2 bases at V and 1 base at J, leaving 0 bases unmatched. There are 14 residues in the CDR3. Germline CDR1 and CDR2: MNHEY and SVGAGI. In DNA, the CDR3 is TGTGCCAGCAGTTACGACAGGGGTAACTATGGCTACACCTTC. The encoded protein is CASSYDRGNYGYTF.

The rearrangement links TRBV7-2 to TRBJ1-2; D possibly corresponds to TRBD1 (5 bases). The V gene lost 2 bases and the J gene lost 6 bases, with 10 bases spanning the gap. The germline V gene encodes CDR1 SGHTA and CDR2 FQGNSA. The CDR3 is 13 residues long. The CDR3 DNA reads as TGTGCCAGCAGCTTAACCAGGGTCGATGGCTACACCTTC. Protein: CASSLTRVDGYTF.

This clone was counted only a few times. The rearrangement uses TRBV7-9 and TRBJ1-4; no reliable D call. This CDR3 region has 14 residues. CDR1 and CDR2 from the germline V gene are SEHNR and FQNEAQ (reference sequence). Trimming pared 3 bases from V and 6 bases from J, leaving 11 bases between. CDR3 in amino acids: CASSLGRSHEKLFF. The CDR3 DNA is TGTGCCAGCAGCTTGGGCAGATCCCATGAAAAACTGTTTTTT.

The genes are TRBV5-4 and TRBJ2-7; possibly TRBD2 for D (6 bases). The CDR3 spans 11 residues. The germline V gene encodes CDR1 SGHNT and CDR2 YYREEE (reference sequence). Trimming cost V 4 bases and J 6 bases, with 8 bases left between them. This CDR3 is CASSAAGEQYF. The CDR3 DNA follows: TGTGCCAGCAGCGCAGCGGGCGAGCAGTACTTC.